This T cell receptor beta chain derives from a study of molecular identifiers for immune sequencing clone quantification. With respect to this clonotype: Antigen specificity is unknown. A much larger clonotype is one base distant, so this may be a read error.

Findings and caveats of the study: Identical TCR molecules that share a barcode could lead to an underestimation of highly expanded clone sizes. Clones above 20 RNA copies held over 98% of effector molecules, under 1% in naive cells.

V shed 2 bases and J shed 9 bases, with 17 bases lying between them. The CDR3 sequence is 14 residues long. Germline CDR1 reads MNHNY; CDR2 reads SVGAGI (reference sequence). TCR libraries were built in bulk with a published protocol and specific TCR primers. TCRdb analysed the PCR reads with MiXCR anew, one entry per CDR3 protein. In the table there are a few hundred thousand distinct CDR3 sequences, roughly 25% of which are singletons. Input material: naive CD8+ T cells from blood, with Jurkat cell RNA spiked in. Sample subset: FACS-sorted CD8+CD4-CCR7+CD45RA+ naive T cells. The clonotype was recovered from a human donor in good health. Some libraries in this study had Jurkat cell RNA spiked in. V usage is TRBV6-6 and J usage is TRBJ2-7; either TRBD1 or TRBD2 may fit D (6 bases each). The CDR3 loop reads CASSYGWGASGQYF. CDR3 in DNA: TGTGCCAGCAGTTACGGATGGGGGGCAAGCGGGCAGTACTTC.